By frequency in the sample, the clone carrying this TCR beta chain is medium-sized (0.01 to 0.1%). Its antigen is as yet unknown. The data derive from a study of early T cells in non-severe SARS-CoV-2 infection. Overall study: With bulk RNA from unsorted whole blood as input, sequencing yielded unpaired chains.

Unique molecular identifiers (one per individual cDNA molecule) were attached. From the 5' RACE reads, TCRdb called clonotypes with MiXCR, one entry per CDR3 protein. The sample consists of more than 85,000 distinct CDR3 sequences, around 16% of them appearing once. Study-level results: VDJdb-based matching was biased toward anti-spike CD8 responses and missed private and CD4 specificities.

The source of this sequence is an adult who was a healthcare worker with PCR-confirmed SARS-CoV-2 infection or an uninfected control (not recorded which). This sample comprised whole blood, obtained at baseline.

CDR3 DNA: TGTGCCAGCAGCCCCCGGACAGCATTCACCGGGGAGCTGTTTTTT. It codes for CASSPRTAFTGELFF. The chain recombines TRBV5-5 with TRBJ2-2; D is perhaps TRBD1 (6 bases). Germline V lookup: CDR1 SGHKS, CDR2 YYEKEE (reference sequence). This CDR3 has 15 amino acids. V was trimmed by 4 bases and J by 4 bases, leaving 14 bases between them.